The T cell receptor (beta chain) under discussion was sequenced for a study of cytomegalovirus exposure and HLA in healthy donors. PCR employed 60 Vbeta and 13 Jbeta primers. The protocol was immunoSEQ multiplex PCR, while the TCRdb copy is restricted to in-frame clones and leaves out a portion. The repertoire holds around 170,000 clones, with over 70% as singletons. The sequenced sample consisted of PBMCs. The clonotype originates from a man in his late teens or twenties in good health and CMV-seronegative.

CDR3 region: CASSLGQGTDTQYF. The CDR3 coding sequence is TGCGCCAGCAGCCTGGGACAAGGCACAGATACGCAGTATTTT. J is TRBJ2-3 and V is TRBV4-1; possibly TRBD1 for D (6 bases). CDR1 and CDR2 (germline): MGHRA, YSYEKL. CDR3 size: 14 residues. V lost 4 bases to trimming and J lost 1 base, with 9 bases between them.